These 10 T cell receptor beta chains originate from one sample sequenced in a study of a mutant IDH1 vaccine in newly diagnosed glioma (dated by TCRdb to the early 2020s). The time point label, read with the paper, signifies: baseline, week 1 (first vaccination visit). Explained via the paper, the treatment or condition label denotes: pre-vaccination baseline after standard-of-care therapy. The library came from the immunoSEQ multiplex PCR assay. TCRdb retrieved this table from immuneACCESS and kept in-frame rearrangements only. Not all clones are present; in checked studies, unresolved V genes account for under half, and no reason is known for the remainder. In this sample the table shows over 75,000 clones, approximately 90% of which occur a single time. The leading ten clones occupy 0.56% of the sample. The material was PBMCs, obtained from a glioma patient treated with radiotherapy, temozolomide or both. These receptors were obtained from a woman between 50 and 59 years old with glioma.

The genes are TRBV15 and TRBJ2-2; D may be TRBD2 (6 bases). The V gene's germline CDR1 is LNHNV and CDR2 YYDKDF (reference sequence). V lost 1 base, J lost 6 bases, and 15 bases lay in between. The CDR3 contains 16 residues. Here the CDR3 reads CATSRGVLAPAGELFF. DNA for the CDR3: TGTGCCACCAGCAGAGGGGTACTAGCCCCCGCCGGGGAGCTGTTTTTT.

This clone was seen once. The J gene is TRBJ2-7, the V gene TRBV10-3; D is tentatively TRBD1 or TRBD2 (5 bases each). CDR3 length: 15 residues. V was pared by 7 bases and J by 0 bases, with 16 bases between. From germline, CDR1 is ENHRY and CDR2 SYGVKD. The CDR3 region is CAITPGPRSSYEQYF. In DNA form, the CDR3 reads TGTGCCATCACACCGGGACCCAGGAGCTCCTACGAGCAGTACTTC.

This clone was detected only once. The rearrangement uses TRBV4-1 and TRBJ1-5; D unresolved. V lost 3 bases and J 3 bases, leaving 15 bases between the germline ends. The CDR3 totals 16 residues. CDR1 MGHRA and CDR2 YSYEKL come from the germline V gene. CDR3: CASSHSGQEFNQPQHF. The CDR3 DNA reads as TGCGCCAGCAGCCACTCCGGCCAGGAGTTCAATCAGCCCCAGCATTTT.

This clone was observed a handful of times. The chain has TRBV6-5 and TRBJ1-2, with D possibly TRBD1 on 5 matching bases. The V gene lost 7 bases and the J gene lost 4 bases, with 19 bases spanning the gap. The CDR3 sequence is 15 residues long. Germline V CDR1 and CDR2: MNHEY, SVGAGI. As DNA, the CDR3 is TGTGCCAGCACCTTGAGTTATCGGGGGTTCTATGGCTACACCTTC. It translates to CASTLSYRGFYGYTF.

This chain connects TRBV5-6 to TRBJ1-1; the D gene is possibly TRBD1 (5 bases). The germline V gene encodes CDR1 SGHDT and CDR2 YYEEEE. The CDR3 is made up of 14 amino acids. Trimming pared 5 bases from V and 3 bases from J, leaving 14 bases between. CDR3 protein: CASRRGGGYTEAFF. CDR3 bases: TGTGCCAGCAGACGGGGCGGCGGCTACACTGAAGCTTTCTTT.

The CDR3 loop reads CASSQRRSYEQYF. The CDR3 nucleotides read TGCGCCAGCAGCCAACGGAGGTCCTACGAGCAGTACTTC. This sequence joins TRBV4-1 and TRBJ2-7; possibly TRBD2 for D (5 bases). The CDR3 is made up of 13 amino acids. Between the trimmed V and J ends, which lost 2 bases and 1 base, there was a span of 6 bases. The germline V gene has CDR1 MGHRA and CDR2 YSYEKL.

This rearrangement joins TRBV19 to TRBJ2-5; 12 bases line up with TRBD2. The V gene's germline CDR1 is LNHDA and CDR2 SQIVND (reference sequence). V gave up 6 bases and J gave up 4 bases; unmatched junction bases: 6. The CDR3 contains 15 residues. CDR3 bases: TGTGCCAGTAGCCGACCGGGACTAGCGGGAGAGACCCAGTACTTC. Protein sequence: CASSRPGLAGETQYF.

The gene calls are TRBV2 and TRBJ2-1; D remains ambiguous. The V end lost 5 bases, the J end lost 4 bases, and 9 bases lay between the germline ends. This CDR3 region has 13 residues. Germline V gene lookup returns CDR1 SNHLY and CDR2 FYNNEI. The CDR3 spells CASSPLLYNEQFF. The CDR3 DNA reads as TGTGCCAGCAGTCCCCTTCTATACAATGAGCAGTTCTTC.

The CDR3 bases are TGTGCCATCAGTGAAGGGGGGACAGGGTTGATAACCCTTCATGGCTACACCTTC. Its translation: CAISEGGTGLITLHGYTF. This sequence joins TRBV10-3 and TRBJ1-2; 9 nucleotides align to TRBD1. This CDR3 contains 18 residues. The trim removed 3 bases at V and 6 bases at J, leaving 17 bases unmatched. Germline CDR1 and CDR2: ENHRY and SYGVKD.

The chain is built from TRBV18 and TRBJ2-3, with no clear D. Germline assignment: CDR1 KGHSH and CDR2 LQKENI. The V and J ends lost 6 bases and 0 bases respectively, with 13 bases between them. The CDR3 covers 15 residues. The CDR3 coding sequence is TGTGCCAGCTCCCCAGCAGGCTCGAGCACAGATACGCAGTATTTT. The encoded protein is CASSPAGSSTDTQYF.